Listed here are 21 T cell receptor beta chains from one sample, sequenced in a study of PD-1 blockade in classical Hodgkin lymphoma. Measured with immunoSEQ multiplex PCR; TCRdb has only the in-frame clones, and not every one. The sample lists some 15,000 clones; roughly 84% were seen once. Brentuximab vedotin exposure varied, and every patient relapsed after autologous stem cell transplantation. The sequenced sample was peripheral blood mononuclear cells (PBMCs), obtained before the second cycle of nivolumab. Receptor source: a human donor with classical Hodgkin lymphoma.

For the CDR3, the DNA is TGTGCCATCAGTCTAACTAGCGGTAGTAGGGGCAATGAGCAGTTCTTC. Protein sequence: CAISLTSGSRGNEQFF. The chain couples TRBV10-3 to TRBJ2-1, with TRBD2 matching 8 bases. Trimming took 5 bases from V and 6 from J; bases not matched to a gene: 12. From germline, CDR1 is ENHRY and CDR2 SYGVKD. The CDR3 totals 16 residues.

This sequence joins TRBV7-8 and TRBJ2-7; D not resolved. The CDR3 totals 13 residues. The V gene lost 0 bases and the J gene lost 3 bases, with 6 bases spanning the gap. The germline CDR1 and CDR2 sequences are SGHVS and FQNEAQ. The CDR3 sequence is CASSLADIYEQYF. DNA for the CDR3: TGTGCCAGCAGCTTAGCCGACATCTACGAGCAGTACTTC.

V usage is TRBV19 and J usage is TRBJ2-5, with TRBD2 matching 10 bases. Germline lookup yields CDR1 LNHDA and CDR2 SQIVND (reference sequence). This CDR3 has 16 amino acids. The ends lost 7 bases at V and 1 base at J; junction bases unmatched: 9. The CDR3 DNA follows: TGTGCCAGTACGGAACACCAGCGGGAGGGCCAAGAGACCCAGTACTTC. This translates into CASTEHQREGQETQYF.

The chain is built from TRBV27 and TRBJ1-5, with 7 bases identical to TRBD1. Germline V lookup: CDR1 MNHEY, CDR2 SMNVEV (reference sequence). This CDR3 contains 13 residues. With V trimmed by 6 bases and J by 2 bases, 1 base remained unmatched. CDR3: CASSTGGNQPQHF. Here the CDR3 DNA reads TGTGCCAGCAGCACAGGGGGCAATCAGCCCCAGCATTTT.

The J gene is TRBJ2-1, the V gene TRBV6-6, with 8 bases matching TRBD2. CDR1 is MNHNY, CDR2 SVGAGI, per germline (reference sequence). There are 16 residues in the CDR3. Trimming at V came to 6 bases and at J to 0 bases, leaving 7 bases not matched to a gene. This chain's CDR3 is CASSQPGLASYNEQFF. The CDR3 bases are TGTGCCAGCAGCCAACCTGGACTAGCCTCCTACAATGAGCAGTTCTTC.

The V call is TRBV5-1, the J call TRBJ1-1; D might be TRBD1 (5 bases). This CDR3 spans 19 amino acids. Trimming shortened V by 2 bases and J by 2 bases, and 25 bases separated the two germline ends. Germline CDR1 is SGHRS and CDR2 is YFSETQ. In nucleotides, the CDR3 is TGCGCCAGCAGCTTAGGGGAACTAATAATGGATGAGGCTAACACTGAAGCTTTCTTT. It specifies CASSLGELIMDEANTEAFF.

The chain uses TRBV2 and TRBJ1-2, with D perhaps TRBD1 (5 bases). V lost 11 bases, J lost 5 bases, and 21 bases lay in between. CDR3 size: 14 residues. The V gene's germline CDR1 is SNHLY and CDR2 FYNNEI. CDR3 region: CAVPRGPKVYGYTF. CDR3 sequence (DNA): TGTGCCGTCCCCCGGGGCCCTAAGGTGTATGGCTACACCTTC.

The chain combines TRBV9 with TRBJ2-3; D gene ambiguous. Germline CDR1 SGDLS, CDR2 YYNGEE. The CDR3 totals 14 residues. V was trimmed by 1 base and J by 2 bases, leaving 8 bases between them. The CDR3 sequence: CASSVNQNTDTQYF. The CDR3, as DNA: TGTGCCAGCAGCGTAAACCAGAACACAGATACGCAGTATTTT.

This chain links TRBV5-1 with TRBJ2-3, with D perhaps matching TRBD1 or TRBD2 (7 bases each). There are 13 residues in the CDR3. Germline values: CDR1 SGHRS, CDR2 YFSETQ. V dropped 3 bases and J dropped 6 bases, with 11 bases sitting between them. CDR3 residues: CASSYQGGDTQYF. The CDR3 nucleotides are TGCGCCAGCAGCTACCAGGGGGGGGATACGCAGTATTTT.

The table lists this clone with a count of one. V gene TRBV30 combines with J gene TRBJ1-2; the D is unclear. This CDR3 is 11 amino acids long. Germline CDR1 is GTSNPN and CDR2 is SVGIG (reference sequence). The germline V and J ends were trimmed by 2 bases and 7 bases, with 8 bases remaining between them. This chain's CDR3 is CAWSPVVGYTF. The DNA of the CDR3 is TGTGCCTGGAGTCCCGTGGTTGGCTACACCTTC.

In this sample, this clone turned up once. The chain recombines TRBV5-1 with TRBJ2-2; 10 positions agree with TRBD1. Germline V gene lookup returns CDR1 SGHRS and CDR2 YFSETQ. V shed 5 bases, J shed 5 bases, and the junction held 6 bases outside the gene matches. There are 15 residues in the CDR3. CDR3 protein: CASSRRTGGTGELFF. CDR3 nucleotides: TGCGCCAGCAGTAGACGGACAGGGGGGACCGGGGAGCTGTTTTTT.

The chain uses TRBV27 and TRBJ2-7; 7 bases line up with TRBD2. Germline CDR1 is MNHEY and CDR2 is SMNVEV (reference sequence). This CDR3 has 12 residues. Trimming took 4 bases from V and 11 from J; bases not matched to a gene: 8. CDR3 region: CASSSGDYGEYF. The DNA for the CDR3 is TGTGCCAGCAGTTCGGGGGACTACGGGGAGTACTTC.

The rearrangement uses TRBV7-8 and TRBJ2-1; maybe TRBD1 (5 bases). Germline assignment: CDR1 SGHVS and CDR2 FQNEAQ. The CDR3 runs 17 residues. V was shortened by 5 bases and J by 2 bases, with 19 bases between the two germline ends. CDR3 coding DNA: TGTGCCAGCAGCCCATTGACAGAGCATGGGGCCTACAATGAGCAGTTCTTC. Amino acids: CASSPLTEHGAYNEQFF.

This chain joins TRBV5-1 and TRBJ2-7; possible D gene TRBD2, 5 bases. This CDR3 region has 11 residues. Germline V CDR1 and CDR2: SGHRS, YFSETQ. Trimming pared 2 bases from V and 7 bases from J, leaving 7 bases between. Written as DNA, the CDR3 is TGCGCCAGCAGCTTCGGACTGGAGCAGTACTTC. This gives the protein CASSFGLEQYF.

V gene TRBV7-9 combines with J gene TRBJ2-2; D gene ambiguous. V lost 4 bases, J lost 5 bases, and 11 bases lay in between. This CDR3 spans 14 amino acids. CDR1 and CDR2 (germline): SEHNR, FQNEAQ (reference sequence). The CDR3 DNA reads as TGTGCCAGCAGCTATGCCGTTGGTACCGGGGAGCTGTTTTTT. This encodes CASSYAVGTGELFF.

This sequence joins TRBV6-5 and TRBJ2-2; D is ambiguous. The V gene lost 6 bases and the J gene lost 3 bases, with 11 bases spanning the gap. Germline V gene lookup returns CDR1 MNHEY and CDR2 SVGAGI. The length of the CDR3 is 14 residues. The CDR3 DNA reads as TGTGCCAGCAGGATCGCACTCGACACCGGGGAGCTGTTTTTT. Its translation: CASRIALDTGELFF.

The chain is built from TRBV11-1 and TRBJ2-1; TRBD2 agrees at 12 bases. Germline CDR1 reads SGHAT; CDR2 reads FQDESV (reference sequence). The CDR3 spans 17 residues. The J segment lost 4 bases and the V segment lost 1 base, leaving 5 bases of the junction unmatched. The CDR3 reads CASSLGPGLAGYNEQFF. In DNA, the CDR3 is TGTGCCAGCAGCTTAGGTCCTGGACTAGCGGGGTACAATGAGCAGTTCTTC.

This clone was observed a single time. The chain uses TRBV6-1 and TRBJ2-7, with 8 nucleotides matching TRBD1. The CDR3 totals 15 residues. Germline assignment: CDR1 MNHNS and CDR2 SASEGT. The J segment lost 5 bases and the V segment lost 1 base, leaving 7 bases of the junction unmatched. The CDR3 here is CASSEVRTGTHEQYF. CDR3 DNA: TGTGCCAGCAGTGAAGTGAGGACAGGGACCCACGAGCAGTACTTC.

Comments on this clone: An end of the junction does not agree with germline; a read error may underlie this. The gene calls are TRBV18 and TRBJ1-1; D unclear. This CDR3 contains 15 residues. Germline assignment: CDR1 KGHSH and CDR2 LQKENI. The chain's CDR3 is CASSPPTGVKTEAFF. CDR3 nucleotides: TGTGCCAGCTCACCACCGACCGGGGTGAAGACTGAAGCTTTCTTT.

The rearrangement links TRBV5-1 to TRBJ2-7, with D unclear. V dropped 0 bases and J dropped 2 bases, with 9 bases sitting between them. The CDR3 sequence is 14 residues long. The germline CDR1 and CDR2 sequences are SGHRS and YFSETQ. The CDR3 sequence: CASSLAGGTYEQYF. CDR3 DNA sequence: TGCGCCAGCAGCTTGGCGGGCGGAACCTACGAGCAGTACTTC.

The V and J genes are TRBV10-3 and TRBJ1-5, with a possible D match to TRBD1 (6 bases). CDR1 and CDR2 from the germline V gene are ENHRY and SYGVKD. The CDR3 runs 13 residues. Trimming cost V 4 bases and J 2 bases, with 6 bases left between them. CDR3 in amino acids: CAISAGGNQPQHF. The DNA of the CDR3 is TGTGCCATCAGTGCAGGGGGCAATCAGCCCCAGCATTTT.